This TCR beta chain stems from a study of CD8 T cells in ankylosing spondylitis. Study outcomes and limitations: Disease-linked clones proved CD8+ and comparatively uncommon in peripheral blood. In reactive arthritis synovial fluid and blood, some motif variants had been reported before.

In this sample, this clonotype turned up many times. Its specificity is unknown. Via MiXCR, TCRdb re-called the 5' RACE reads, giving one row per CDR3 protein. The sample contains about 340,000 distinct CDR3 sequences, approximately 14% of which appear only once. CDR3 length: 12 residues. Per the germline V gene, CDR1 is SGHDT and CDR2 is YYEEEE. The chain has TRBV5-6 and TRBJ2-7; TRBD1 might be the D (5 bases). The sequencing input was blood, either unsorted or a sorted T cell fraction (not recorded which). The sequence was collected from a male donor with ankylosing spondylitis or in good health (not recorded which). In nucleotides, the CDR3 is TGTGCTTCGACCAGGGAACCCCACGAGCAGTACTTC. Translating gives CASTREPHEQYF.